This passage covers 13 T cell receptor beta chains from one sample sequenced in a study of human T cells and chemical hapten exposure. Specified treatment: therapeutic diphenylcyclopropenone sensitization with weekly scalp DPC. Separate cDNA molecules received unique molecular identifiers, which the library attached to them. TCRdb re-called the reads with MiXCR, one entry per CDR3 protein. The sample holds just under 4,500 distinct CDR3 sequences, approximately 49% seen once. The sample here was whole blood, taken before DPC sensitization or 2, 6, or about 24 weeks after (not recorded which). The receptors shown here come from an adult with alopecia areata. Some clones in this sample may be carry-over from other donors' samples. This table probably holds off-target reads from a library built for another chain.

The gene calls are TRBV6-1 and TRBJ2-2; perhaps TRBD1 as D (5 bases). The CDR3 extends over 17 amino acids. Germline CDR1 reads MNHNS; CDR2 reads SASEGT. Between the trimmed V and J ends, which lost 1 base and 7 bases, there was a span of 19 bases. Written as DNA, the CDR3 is TGTGCCAGCAGTGAAGTCTGGGGCCCGATCACAGTCGGGGAGCTGTTTTTT. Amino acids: CASSEVWGPITVGELFF.

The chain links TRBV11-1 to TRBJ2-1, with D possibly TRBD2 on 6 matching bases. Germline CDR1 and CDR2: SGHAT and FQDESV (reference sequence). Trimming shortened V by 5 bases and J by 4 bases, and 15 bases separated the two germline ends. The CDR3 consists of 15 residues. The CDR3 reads CASSPRRGDYNEQFF. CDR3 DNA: TGTGCCAGCAGCCCCCGGAGGGGCGATTACAATGAGCAGTTCTTC. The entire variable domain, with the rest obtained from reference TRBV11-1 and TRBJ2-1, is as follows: EAEVAQSPRYKITEKSQAVAFWCDPISGHATLYWYRQILGQGPELLVQFQDESVVDDSQLPKDRFSAERLKGVDSTLKIQPAELGDSAMYLCASSPRRGDYNEQFFGPGTRLTVL.

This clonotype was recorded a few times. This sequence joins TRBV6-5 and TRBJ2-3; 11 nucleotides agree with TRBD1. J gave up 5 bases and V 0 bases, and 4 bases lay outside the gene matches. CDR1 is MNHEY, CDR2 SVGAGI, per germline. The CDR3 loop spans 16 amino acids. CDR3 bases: TGTGCCAGCAGTTACTCAGGACAGGGGGCCGGAGATACGCAGTATTTT. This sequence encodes CASSYSGQGAGDTQYF.

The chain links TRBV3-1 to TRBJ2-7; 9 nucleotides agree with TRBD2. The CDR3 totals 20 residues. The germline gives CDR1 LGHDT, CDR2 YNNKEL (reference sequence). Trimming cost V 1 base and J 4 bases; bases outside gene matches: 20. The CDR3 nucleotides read TGTGCCAGCAGCCAAGGCCGCTTTGGAGCGGGAGGCCCTCCGATGTACGAGCAGTACTTC. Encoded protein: CASSQGRFGAGGPPMYEQYF.

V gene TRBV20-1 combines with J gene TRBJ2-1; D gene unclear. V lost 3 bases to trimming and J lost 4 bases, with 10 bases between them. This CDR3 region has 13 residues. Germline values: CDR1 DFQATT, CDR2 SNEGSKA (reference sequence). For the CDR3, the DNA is TGCAGTGCTAGCAACGGGCTATACAATGAGCAGTTCTTC. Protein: CSASNGLYNEQFF.

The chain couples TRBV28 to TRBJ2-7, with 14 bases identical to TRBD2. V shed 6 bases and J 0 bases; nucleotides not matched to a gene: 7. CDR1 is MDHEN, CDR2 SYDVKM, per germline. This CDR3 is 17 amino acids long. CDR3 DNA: TGTGCCAGCAGCCCGGGACTAGCGGGGGATATCTCCTACGAGCAGTACTTC. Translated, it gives CASSPGLAGDISYEQYF.

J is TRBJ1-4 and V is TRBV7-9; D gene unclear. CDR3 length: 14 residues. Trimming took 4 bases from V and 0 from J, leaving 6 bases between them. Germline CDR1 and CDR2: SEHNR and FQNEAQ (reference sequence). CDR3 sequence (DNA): TGTGCCAGCAGCTCCGGCTCAACTAATGAAAAACTGTTTTTT. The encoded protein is CASSSGSTNEKLFF.

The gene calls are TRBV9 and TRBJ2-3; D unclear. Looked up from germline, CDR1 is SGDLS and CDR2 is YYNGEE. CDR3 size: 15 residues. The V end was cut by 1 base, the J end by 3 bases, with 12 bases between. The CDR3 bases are TGTGCCAGCAGCGTAACCTTAGCCCCAACAGATACGCAGTATTTT. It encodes CASSVTLAPTDTQYF.

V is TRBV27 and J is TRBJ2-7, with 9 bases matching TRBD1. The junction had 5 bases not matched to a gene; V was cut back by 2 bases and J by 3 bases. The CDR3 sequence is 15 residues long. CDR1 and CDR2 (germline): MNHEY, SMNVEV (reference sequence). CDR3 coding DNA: TGTGCCAGCAGTTTAGAGGGGACAGGGCTCTACGAGCAGTACTTC. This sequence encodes CASSLEGTGLYEQYF.

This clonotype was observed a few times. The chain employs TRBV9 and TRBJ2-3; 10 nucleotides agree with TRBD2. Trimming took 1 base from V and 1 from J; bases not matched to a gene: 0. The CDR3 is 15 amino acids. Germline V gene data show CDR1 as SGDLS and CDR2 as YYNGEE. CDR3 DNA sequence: TGTGCCAGCAGCGTACTAGCGGGAGGCACAGATACGCAGTATTTT. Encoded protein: CASSVLAGGTDTQYF.

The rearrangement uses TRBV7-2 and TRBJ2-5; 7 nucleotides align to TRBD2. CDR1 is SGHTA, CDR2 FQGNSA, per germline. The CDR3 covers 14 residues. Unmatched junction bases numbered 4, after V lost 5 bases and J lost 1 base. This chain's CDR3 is CASSLGLVQETQYF. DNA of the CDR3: TGTGCCAGCAGCCTTGGACTAGTCCAAGAGACCCAGTACTTC.

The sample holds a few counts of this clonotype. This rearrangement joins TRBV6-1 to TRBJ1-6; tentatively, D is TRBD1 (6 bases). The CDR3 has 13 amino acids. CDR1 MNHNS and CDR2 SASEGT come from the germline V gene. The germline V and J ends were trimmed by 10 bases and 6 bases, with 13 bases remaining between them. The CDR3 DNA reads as TGTGCCACCACAGGGAACGGTAATTCACCCCTCCACTTT. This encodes CATTGNGNSPLHF.

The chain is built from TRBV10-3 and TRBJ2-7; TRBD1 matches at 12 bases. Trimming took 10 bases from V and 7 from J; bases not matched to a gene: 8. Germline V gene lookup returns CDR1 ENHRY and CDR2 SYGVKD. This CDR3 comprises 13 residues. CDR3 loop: CASTGTGGGEQYF. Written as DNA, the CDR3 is TGTGCCAGCACCGGGACAGGGGGCGGGGAGCAGTACTTC.